The 25 T cell receptor beta chains in this list originate from one sample, sequenced in a study of blood T cell repertoires in COVID-19. Repertoires were generated with immunoSEQ multiplex PCR, while TCRdb's copy carries only in-frame clones and drops some. Of over 85,000 clones in the sample, approximately 84% are singletons; the top ten hold over 9.5%. Sequencing was carried out using peripheral blood. These receptors all stem from a man aged 35 to 55 with active or convalescent COVID-19.

This chain links TRBV12-5 with TRBJ1-1; D gene uncertain. Between the trimmed V and J ends, which lost 6 bases and 0 bases, there was a span of 8 bases. This CDR3 is 13 amino acids long. Germline-derived CDR1 and CDR2 are LGHNT and FRNRAP. For the CDR3, the DNA is TGTGCTAGTGGGCGACAAGTGAACACTGAAGCTTTCTTT. It encodes CASGRQVNTEAFF.

The V and J genes are TRBV19 and TRBJ1-4; a weak D match, TRBD1 (6 bases). Trimming shortened V by 6 bases and J by 8 bases, and 13 bases separated the two germline ends. Germline V gene data show CDR1 as LNHDA and CDR2 as SQIVND (reference sequence). CDR3 length: 13 amino acids. CDR3 coding DNA: TGTGCCAGTAGCCCACAGGGTCAAGAAAAACTGTTTTTT. Its protein product is CASSPQGQEKLFF.

The chain combines TRBV28 with TRBJ2-7, with D possibly matching TRBD1 (6 bases). There are 12 residues in the CDR3. V was clipped by 4 bases and J by 3 bases, with 7 bases between them. Germline assignment: CDR1 MDHEN and CDR2 SYDVKM. The CDR3 is CASSYRVYEQYF. The CDR3 DNA sequence: TGTGCCAGCAGTTACAGGGTCTACGAGCAGTACTTC.

This clone was recorded once. The chain uses TRBV2 and TRBJ2-5, with a tentative D call TRBD2 (5 bases). Trimming took 4 bases from V and 5 from J, leaving 14 bases between them. Germline loops: CDR1 SNHLY, CDR2 FYNNEI. The CDR3 spans 14 residues. The CDR3 here is CASSAELEPETQYF. CDR3 coding DNA: TGTGCCAGCAGTGCCGAACTAGAACCGGAGACCCAGTACTTC.

The chain couples TRBV14 to TRBJ2-3; 8 bases map to TRBD2. This CDR3 has 16 amino acids. Germline V CDR1 and CDR2: SGHDN, FVKESK. V was clipped by 1 base and J by 4 bases; unmatched bases: 7. Here the CDR3 DNA reads TGTGCCAGCAGCCAAGTGGGACTAGGTCCCTCAGATACGCAGTATTTT. Protein product: CASSQVGLGPSDTQYF.

The rearrangement joins TRBV10-1 to TRBJ1-6, with 7 bases lining up with TRBD1. The CDR3 is 14 amino acids. V shed 4 bases and J 8 bases; nucleotides not matched to a gene: 5. Per germline, CDR1 WNHNN and CDR2 SYGVQD (reference sequence). The CDR3 reads CASSGQGLDSPLHF. CDR3 bases: TGCGCCAGCAGTGGACAGGGCTTGGATTCACCCCTCCACTTT.

The chain uses TRBV2 and TRBJ2-5; 7 bases map to TRBD1. The germline V gene encodes CDR1 SNHLY and CDR2 FYNNEI. With V trimmed by 5 bases and J by 4 bases, 1 base remained unmatched. The CDR3 is 12 amino acids. The CDR3 DNA reads as TGTGCCAGCAGTCCAGGGGGAGAGACCCAGTACTTC. Its translation is CASSPGGETQYF.

The rearrangement joins TRBV7-2 to TRBJ1-6, with 7 positions matching TRBD1. V shed 5 bases and J 9 bases; nucleotides not matched to a gene: 4. The germline CDR1 and CDR2 sequences are SGHTA and FQGNSA. The CDR3 loop spans 13 amino acids. The CDR3 DNA sequence: TGTGCCAGCAGCCGGGGGACAGTTTCACCCCTCCACTTT. Translation gives CASSRGTVSPLHF.

The chain joins TRBV7-2 to TRBJ1-2; tentative D call: TRBD1 (6 bases). The CDR3 consists of 14 residues. Deletions cut 5 bases from V and 7 bases from J, with 17 bases between. Looked up from germline, CDR1 is SGHTA and CDR2 is FQGNSA. As DNA, the CDR3 is TGTGCCAGCAGCCAAGGGGGGGCGCGGCTTGGCTACACCTTC. This sequence encodes CASSQGGARLGYTF.

In DNA form, the CDR3 reads TGTGCCAGCAGTGGGCCTGGGCGGGGGCTCAATGAGCAGTTCTTC. Protein product: CASSGPGRGLNEQFF. The genes are TRBV6-4 and TRBJ2-1, with D tentatively TRBD2 (7 bases). Per germline, CDR1 MRHNA and CDR2 SNTAGT. The CDR3 loop spans 15 amino acids. V was trimmed by 4 bases and J by 6 bases, leaving 16 bases between them.

The rearrangement uses TRBV2 and TRBJ2-7, with D perhaps TRBD2 (5 bases). The CDR3 length is 13 residues. V shed 8 bases and J shed 2 bases, with 13 bases lying between them. CDR1 and CDR2 (germline): SNHLY, FYNNEI. CDR3 loop: CASVGDGAYEQYF. DNA of the CDR3: TGTGCCAGCGTCGGGGATGGGGCCTACGAGCAGTACTTC.

This chain joins TRBV6-2 or TRBV6-3 and TRBJ1-1; D is undetermined. This CDR3 comprises 14 residues. Per the germline V gene, CDR1 is MNHEY and CDR2 is SVGEGT. Trimming pared 0 bases from V and 10 bases from J, leaving 15 bases between. The CDR3 DNA reads TGTGCCAGCAGTTACTCACCAGTTCGGGCGGGAGCTTTCTTT. It is translated as CASSYSPVRAGAFF.

The chain couples TRBV7-9 to TRBJ2-5, with 8 bases lining up with TRBD1. The CDR3 has 13 amino acids. Germline lookup yields CDR1 SEHNR and CDR2 FQNEAQ (reference sequence). The ends lost 6 bases at V and 5 bases at J; junction bases unmatched: 5. The chain's CDR3 is CASRGTGRETQYF. DNA of the CDR3: TGTGCCAGCAGGGGGACAGGCCGGGAGACCCAGTACTTC.

A single count supports this clone. The chain couples TRBV7-9 to TRBJ1-5; D may be TRBD1 (5 bases). V was trimmed by 0 bases and J by 3 bases, leaving 9 bases between them. The CDR3 is made up of 15 amino acids. Looked up from germline, CDR1 is SEHNR and CDR2 is FQNEAQ (reference sequence). In DNA, the CDR3 is TGTGCCAGCAGCTTAGCATCAGGGAACAATCAGCCCCAGCATTTT. It codes for CASSLASGNNQPQHF.

As concerns this clone: This specimen includes other DNA sequences encoding the same CDR3. The chain couples TRBV6-5 to TRBJ2-7; TRBD1 agrees at 7 bases. CDR1 MNHEY and CDR2 SVGAGI come from the germline V gene. Trimming removed 5 bases from V and 2 bases from J; junction bases left unmatched: 6. CDR3 size: 14 residues. This chain's CDR3 is CASSRQGSTYEQYF. Here the CDR3 DNA reads TGTGCCAGCAGTCGACAGGGCAGTACCTACGAGCAGTACTTC.

The chain employs TRBV19 and TRBJ2-3; 9 bases map to TRBD1. The length of the CDR3 is 14 residues. J was trimmed by 5 bases and V by 5 bases; bases with no gene match: 5. Germline assignment: CDR1 LNHDA and CDR2 SQIVND (reference sequence). The CDR3: CASSPRQGGDTQYF. In DNA form, the CDR3 reads TGTGCCAGTAGTCCGAGACAGGGGGGAGATACGCAGTATTTT.

The rearrangement joins TRBV5-1 to TRBJ1-2, with D perhaps matching TRBD1 (6 bases). The CDR3 loop spans 13 amino acids. Germline V lookup: CDR1 SGHRS, CDR2 YFSETQ. V lost 4 bases to trimming and J lost 5 bases, with 12 bases between them. The CDR3 region has the DNA TGCGCCAGCAGCCCCCAGGGGAGTTATGGCTACACCTTC. As protein: CASSPQGSYGYTF. The full variable domain, with the rest looked up from reference TRBV5-1 and TRBJ1-2, is KAGVTQTPRYLIKTRGQQVTLSCSPISGHRSVSWYQQTPGQGLQFLFEYFSETQRNKGNFPGRFSGRQFSNSRSEMNVSTLELGDSALYLCASSPQGSYGYTFGSGTRLTVV.

V gene TRBV5-1 combines with J gene TRBJ2-7; 7 nucleotides match TRBD1. This CDR3 region has 14 residues. Germline V CDR1 and CDR2: SGHRS, YFSETQ. The trim removed 4 bases at V and 2 bases at J, leaving 6 bases unmatched. CDR3 protein: CASSGRTGPYEQYF. CDR3 nucleotide sequence: TGCGCCAGCAGCGGACGGACAGGACCCTACGAGCAGTACTTC.

The chain links TRBV24-1 to TRBJ2-7; TRBD1 is a possible D gene (6 bases). Germline V gene data show CDR1 as KGHDR and CDR2 as SFDVKD. The CDR3 sequence is 15 residues long. V was shortened by 1 base and J by 4 bases, with 13 bases between the two germline ends. CDR3: CATSDFGVTGYEQYF. The CDR3 nucleotides read TGTGCCACCAGTGATTTCGGGGTAACAGGGTACGAGCAGTACTTC.

The V and J genes are TRBV7-2 and TRBJ2-7, with 7 bases that match TRBD1. V lost 1 base to trimming and J lost 1 base; unmatched junction nucleotides: 4. There are 15 residues in the CDR3. Germline CDR1 SGHTA, CDR2 FQGNSA. The CDR3 protein is CASSLGSRGSYEQYF. The DNA of the CDR3 is TGTGCCAGCAGCTTAGGGTCCAGGGGGTCCTACGAGCAGTACTTC.

This clone was found once. This chain links TRBV27 with TRBJ1-1; TRBD1 matches at 11 bases. The V gene end was trimmed by 6 bases and the J gene end by 5 bases; junction bases not matched to a gene: 5. The length of the CDR3 is 14 residues. Germline values: CDR1 MNHEY, CDR2 SMNVEV (reference sequence). The CDR3 here is CASRKRDRGTEAFF. CDR3 in DNA: TGTGCCAGCAGGAAGCGGGACAGGGGGACTGAAGCTTTCTTT.

The chain combines TRBV14 with TRBJ2-1, with a weak D call TRBD2 (5 bases). Germline loops: CDR1 SGHDN, CDR2 FVKESK. The CDR3 is 15 residues long. V was cut by 0 bases and J by 6 bases, with 12 bases left in between. The CDR3 is CASSQELGTRNEQFF. DNA for the CDR3: TGTGCCAGCAGCCAAGAACTAGGCACACGCAATGAGCAGTTCTTC.

The chain recombines TRBV19 with TRBJ1-2; D call uncertain. Trimming took off 1 base at V and 2 bases at J, with 11 bases between the two ends. CDR3 length: 15 amino acids. Germline assignment: CDR1 LNHDA and CDR2 SQIVND (reference sequence). The CDR3 DNA sequence: TGTGCCAGTAGTATAGCCATGGGCCTCAACTATGGCTACACCTTC. Translating it yields CASSIAMGLNYGYTF.

This clone was seen a single time. This chain connects TRBV10-3 to TRBJ1-1; 7 nucleotides match TRBD1. V lost 7 bases, J lost 1 base, and 6 bases stayed unmatched. The germline V gene has CDR1 ENHRY and CDR2 SYGVKD. The CDR3 runs to 14 residues. The CDR3 sequence: CAITMTGKNTEAFF. CDR3 bases: TGTGCCATCACCATGACAGGGAAGAACACTGAAGCTTTCTTT.

V and J are TRBV5-4 and TRBJ1-6; D is possibly TRBD1 (6 bases). Looked up from germline, CDR1 is SGHNT and CDR2 is YYREEE (reference sequence). This CDR3 region has 15 residues. V shed 0 bases and J shed 4 bases, with 8 bases lying between them. The CDR3 sequence: CASSLGTAYNSPLHF. The CDR3, as DNA: TGTGCCAGCAGCTTGGGGACAGCTTATAATTCACCCCTCCACTTT.